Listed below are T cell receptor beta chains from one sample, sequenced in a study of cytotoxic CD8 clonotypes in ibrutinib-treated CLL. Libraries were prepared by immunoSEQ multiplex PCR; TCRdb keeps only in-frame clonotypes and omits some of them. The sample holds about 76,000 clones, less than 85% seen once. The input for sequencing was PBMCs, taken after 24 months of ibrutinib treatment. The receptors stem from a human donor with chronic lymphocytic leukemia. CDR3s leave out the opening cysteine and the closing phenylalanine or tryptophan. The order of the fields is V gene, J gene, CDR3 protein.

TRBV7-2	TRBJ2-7	ASSLARTYEQY
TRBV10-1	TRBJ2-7	ASSELGTPYEQY
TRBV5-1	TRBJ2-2	ASSLPPGLAGERKGTGELF
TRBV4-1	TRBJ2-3	ASSLSGLAGGRTDTQY
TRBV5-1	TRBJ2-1	ASSLGQQGAFNNEQF
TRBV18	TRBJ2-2	ASSIKEAGELF
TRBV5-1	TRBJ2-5	ASAGTGNQETQY
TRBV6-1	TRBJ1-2	ASSLRGTYGYT
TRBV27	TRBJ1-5	ATKGQGARQPQH
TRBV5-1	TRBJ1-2	ASSAGPINYGYT
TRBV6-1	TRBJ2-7	ASSERTGNNYEQY
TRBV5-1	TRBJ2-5	ASRRGEETQY
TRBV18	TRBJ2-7	ASSPGVGSSYEQY
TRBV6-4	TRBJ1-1	ASSSFSRQGWTEAF
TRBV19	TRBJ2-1	ASSTRGGTGNEQF
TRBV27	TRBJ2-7	ASSTGAGLDYEQY
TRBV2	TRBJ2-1	ASGTTDNEQF
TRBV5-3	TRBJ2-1	ATTFWGGTNEQF
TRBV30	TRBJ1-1	AWSAGANTEAF
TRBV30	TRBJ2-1	AWTTGTLQF
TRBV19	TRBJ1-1	ASRLGPGDTEAF
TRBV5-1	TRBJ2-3	ASSLKQGATDTQY
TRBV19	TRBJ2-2	ASNYEGGRFPGELF
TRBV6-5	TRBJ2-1	ASSYSTSGSYNEQF
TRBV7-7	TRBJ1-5	ASSLPPAGGNQPQH
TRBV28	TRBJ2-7	ASSPYGQVYEQY
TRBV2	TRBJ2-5	ASISDNQETQY
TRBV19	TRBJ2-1	ASSTITGQLTYNEQF
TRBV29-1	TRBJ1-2	SAEPTGEYYGYT
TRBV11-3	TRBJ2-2	ASSQGAQRSTGELF
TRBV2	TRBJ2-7	ASSMLAGTYEQY
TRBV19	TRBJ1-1	ASSIPRTGDEAF
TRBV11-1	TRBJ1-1	ASSLVLGWNTEAF
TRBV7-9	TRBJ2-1	ASSSYTLSSYNEQF
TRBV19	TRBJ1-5	ASSMRRQVYSNQPQH
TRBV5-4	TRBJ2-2	ASSPPPTGSGGELF
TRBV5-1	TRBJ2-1	ASSSAGRVNSNEQF
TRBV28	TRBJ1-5	ASSLSAGRNQPQH
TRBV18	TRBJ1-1	ASSPMAGMNTEAF
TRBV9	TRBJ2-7	ASSSSDGPYEQY
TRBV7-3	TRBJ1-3	ASSPRPFSPGNTIY
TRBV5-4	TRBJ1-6	ASSLGQVGSPLH
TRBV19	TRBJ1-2	ASSSKPGQGSLIYGYT
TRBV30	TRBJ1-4	AWTGQGNEKLF
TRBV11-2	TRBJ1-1	ASSFGGTEAF
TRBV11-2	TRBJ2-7	ASTNGEGLYEQY
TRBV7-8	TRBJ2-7	ASSFETPQNSYEQY
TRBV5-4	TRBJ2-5	ASSYTDTYQETQY
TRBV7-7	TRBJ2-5	ASSLGASGSLETQY
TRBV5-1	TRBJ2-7	ASSTGTGYYEQY
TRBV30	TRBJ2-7	AWSVGTAFPYEQY
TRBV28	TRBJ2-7	ASSSAYEQY
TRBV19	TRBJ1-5	ASTPRGKPQH
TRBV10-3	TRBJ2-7	AITPTGQYEQY
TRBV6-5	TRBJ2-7	ASSYSWDARSYEQY
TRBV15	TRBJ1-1	ATSRQVYTEAF
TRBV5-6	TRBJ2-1	ASSWGTSFDEQF
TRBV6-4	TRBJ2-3	ASSRGRGDTQY
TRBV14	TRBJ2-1	ASSQALGLAGNEQF